The clone carrying this T cell receptor (beta chain) occurred once. The sample belongs to a study of shared T cell receptors in the human thymus. V lost 2 bases and J lost 3, with 8 bases in between. The CDR3 length is 13 residues. Germline loops: CDR1 SGHRS, CDR2 YFSETQ. Produced via immunoSEQ multiplex PCR; TCRdb's table is partial and in-frame only. The sample yields approximately 730,000 clones, roughly 85% seen once. The data were also submitted as part of a second study, on human thymus T cells. That investigation notes: Congenital heart defects were the reason for the corrective surgery that the donors, healthy Finnish infants, were having. Resected material from corrective heart surgery provided the thymus tissue analysed. Seemingly biased V and J gene usage marked thymic and blood repertoires. Unrelated people showed highly overlapping thymic repertoires, related research reported.

The clonotype originates from a girl under three years old with a congenital heart defect. This rearrangement joins TRBV5-1 to TRBJ2-5, with D maybe TRBD1 (5 bases). The sample comprised thymocytes. For the CDR3, the DNA is TGCGCCAGCAGCTTAGACAGCGAAGAGACCCAGTACTTC. Protein: CASSLDSEETQYF.